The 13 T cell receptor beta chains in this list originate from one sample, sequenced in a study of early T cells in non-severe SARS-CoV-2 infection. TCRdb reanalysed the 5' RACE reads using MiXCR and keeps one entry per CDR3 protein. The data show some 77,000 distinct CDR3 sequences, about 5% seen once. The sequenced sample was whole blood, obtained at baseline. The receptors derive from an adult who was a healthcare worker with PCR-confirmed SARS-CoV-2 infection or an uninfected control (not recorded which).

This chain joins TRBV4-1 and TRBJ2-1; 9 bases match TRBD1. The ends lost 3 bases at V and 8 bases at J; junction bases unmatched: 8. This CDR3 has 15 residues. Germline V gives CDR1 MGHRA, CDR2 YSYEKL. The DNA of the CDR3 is TGCGCCAGCAGCCAGAGGGACAGGGTACGTGATGAGCAGTTCTTC. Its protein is CASSQRDRVRDEQFF.

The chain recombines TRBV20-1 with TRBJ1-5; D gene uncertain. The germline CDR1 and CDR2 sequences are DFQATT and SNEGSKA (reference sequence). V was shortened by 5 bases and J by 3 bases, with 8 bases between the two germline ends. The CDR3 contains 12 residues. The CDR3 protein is CSAVTTNQPQHF. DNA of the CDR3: TGCAGTGCTGTAACGACCAATCAGCCCCAGCATTTT.

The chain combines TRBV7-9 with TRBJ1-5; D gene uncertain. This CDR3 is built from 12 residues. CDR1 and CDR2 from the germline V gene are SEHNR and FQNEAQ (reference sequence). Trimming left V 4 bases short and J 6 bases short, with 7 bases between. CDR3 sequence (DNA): TGTGCCAGCAGCTCCCAAAGTCAGCCCCAGCATTTT. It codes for CASSSQSQPQHF.

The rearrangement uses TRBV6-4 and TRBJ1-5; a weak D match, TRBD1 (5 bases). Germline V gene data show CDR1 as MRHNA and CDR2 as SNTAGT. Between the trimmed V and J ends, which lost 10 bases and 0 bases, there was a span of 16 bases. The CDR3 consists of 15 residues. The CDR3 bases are TGTGCCACCCTAGGGGTAACTCTTAGCAATCAGCCCCAGCATTTT. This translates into CATLGVTLSNQPQHF.

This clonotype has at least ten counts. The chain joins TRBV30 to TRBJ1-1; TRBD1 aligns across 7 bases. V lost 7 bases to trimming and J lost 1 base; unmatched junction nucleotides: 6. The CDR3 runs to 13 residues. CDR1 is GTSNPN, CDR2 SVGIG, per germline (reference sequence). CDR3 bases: TGTGCCTCCACGACAGGGACGAACACTGAAGCTTTCTTT. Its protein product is CASTTGTNTEAFF. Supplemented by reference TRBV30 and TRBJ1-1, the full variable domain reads SQTIHQWPATLVQPVGSPLSLECTVEGTSNPNLYWYRQAAGRGLQLLFYSVGIGQISSEVPQNLSASRPQDRQFILSSKKLLLSDSGFYLCASTTGTNTEAFFGQGTRLTVV.

The CDR3 loop reads CASSRRGDLHGYTF. CDR3 sequence (DNA): TGTGCCAGCAGCCGGAGGGGCGACCTCCATGGCTACACCTTC. The chain employs TRBV12-3 or TRBV12-4 and TRBJ1-2; D might be TRBD1 (5 bases). The V end was cut by 6 bases, the J end by 6 bases, with 17 bases between. CDR3 length: 14 residues.

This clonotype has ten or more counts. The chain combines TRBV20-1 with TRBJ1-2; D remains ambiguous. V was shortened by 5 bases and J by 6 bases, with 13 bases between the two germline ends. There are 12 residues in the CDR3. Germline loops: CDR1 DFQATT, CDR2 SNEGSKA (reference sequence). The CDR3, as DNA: TGCAGTGCTCCTCATCAAGGCCATGGCTACACCTTC. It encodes CSAPHQGHGYTF.

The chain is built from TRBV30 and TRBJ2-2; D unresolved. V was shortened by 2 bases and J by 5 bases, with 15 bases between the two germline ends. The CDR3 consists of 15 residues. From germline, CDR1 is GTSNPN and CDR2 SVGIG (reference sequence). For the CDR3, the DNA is TGTGCCTGGAGTCTAGTCCCTCGAGCTACCGGGGAGCTGTTTTTT. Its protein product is CAWSLVPRATGELFF.

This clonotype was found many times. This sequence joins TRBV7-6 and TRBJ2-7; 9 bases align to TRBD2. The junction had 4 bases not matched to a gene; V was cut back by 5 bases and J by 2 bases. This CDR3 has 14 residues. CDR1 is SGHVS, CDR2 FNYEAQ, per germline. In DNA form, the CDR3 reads TGTGCCAGCAGCCGTAGCGGGAGCCCCTACGAGCAGTACTTC. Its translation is CASSRSGSPYEQYF.

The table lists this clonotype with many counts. CDR3 region: CASSLRDLVGEQFF. The CDR3 nucleotides are TGTGCCAGCAGTCTCCGGGACCTTGTTGGAGAGCAGTTCTTC. This chain connects TRBV6-5 to TRBJ2-1, with D perhaps being TRBD1 or TRBD2 (5 bases each). The CDR3 has 14 residues. CDR1 and CDR2 (germline): MNHEY, SVGAGI. V dropped 5 bases and J dropped 10 bases, with 18 bases sitting between them.

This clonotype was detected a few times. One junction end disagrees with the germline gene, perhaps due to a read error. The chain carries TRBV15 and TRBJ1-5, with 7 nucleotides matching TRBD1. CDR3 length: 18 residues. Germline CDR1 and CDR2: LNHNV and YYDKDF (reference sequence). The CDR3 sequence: CVTSSLDDEGGWDQPQHF. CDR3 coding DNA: TGTGTCACCAGCAGCCTAGACGACGAAGGGGGCTGGGATCAGCCCCAGCATTTT.

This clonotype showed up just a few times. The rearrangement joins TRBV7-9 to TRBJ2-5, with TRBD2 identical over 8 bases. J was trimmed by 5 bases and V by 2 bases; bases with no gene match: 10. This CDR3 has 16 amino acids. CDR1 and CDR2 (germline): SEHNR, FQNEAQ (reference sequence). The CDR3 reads CASSLRREGPHETQYF. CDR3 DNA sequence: TGTGCCAGCAGCTTAAGACGGGAGGGCCCACACGAGACCCAGTACTTC. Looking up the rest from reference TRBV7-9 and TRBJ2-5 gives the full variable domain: DTGVSQNPRHKITKRGQNVTFRCDPISEHNRLYWYRQTLGQGPEFLTYFQNEAQLEKSRLLSDRFSAERPKGSFSTLEIQRTEQGDSAMYLCASSLRREGPHETQYFGPGTRLLVL.

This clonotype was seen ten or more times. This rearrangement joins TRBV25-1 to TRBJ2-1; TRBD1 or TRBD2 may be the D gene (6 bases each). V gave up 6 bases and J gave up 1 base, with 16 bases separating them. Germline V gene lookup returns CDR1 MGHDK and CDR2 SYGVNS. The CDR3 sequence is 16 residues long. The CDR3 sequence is CASSAVKGGSYNEQFF. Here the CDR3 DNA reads TGTGCCAGCAGCGCAGTCAAGGGGGGATCCTACAATGAGCAGTTCTTC.